The rows below give T cell receptor beta chains drawn from one sample of a study of cytomegalovirus exposure and HLA in healthy donors. Data came from immunoSEQ multiplex PCR; TCRdb stores just in-frame clones and leaves some out. Found here are under 130,000 clones, approximately 80% of them singletons; the top ten hold 1% to 1.5%. Sequencing input: PBMCs. The receptors were gathered from a man aged 30-40 years in good health and CMV-seronegative. The CDR3 runs from the conserved cysteine through the conserved F or W. The D gene is left open where the match is weak. Rows give clone size only sometimes, using once, few, many, or a class for an expanded clone.

clone_size | j_call | d_call | v_call | cdr3_nt | cdr3_aa
. | TRBJ2-7 | . | TRBV7-9 | TGTGCCAGCAGCTTATCCAGGGCCGATATCGAGCAGTACTTC | CASSLSRADIEQYF
. | TRBJ2-7 | . | TRBV27 | TGTGCCAGCAGCAAACTACAGGGTTACGGGACCTACGAGCAGTACTTC | CASSKLQGYGTYEQYF
. | TRBJ2-7 | . | TRBV6-1 | TGTGCCAGCAGTGATGGGTTTTCGGGATACGAGCAGTACTTC | CASSDGFSGYEQYF
. | TRBJ1-1 | TRBD1 | TRBV29-1 | TGCAGCGTTGAATGGGACAGGGGCACTGAAGCTTTCTTT | CSVEWDRGTEAFF
. | TRBJ1-1 | . | TRBV4-1 | TGCGCCAGCAGCCATGTCAGGGGACCTACTGAAGCTTTCTTT | CASSHVRGPTEAFF
. | TRBJ2-7 | TRBD1 | TRBV10-1 | TGCGCCAGCAGTTCTGGGACAGGTAGTGCCTACGAGCAGTACTTC | CASSSGTGSAYEQYF
. | TRBJ1-1 | TRBD1 | TRBV5-4 | TGTGCCAGCAGCCGGGGACAGACGAACACTGAAGCTTTCTTT | CASSRGQTNTEAFF
. | TRBJ1-5 | . | TRBV19 | TGTGCCAGTAGTACAGGGTTCAATCAGCCCCAGCATTTT | CASSTGFNQPQHF
. | TRBJ1-4 | TRBD1 | TRBV19 | TGTGCCAGTAGGGACAGGGCACGAGAAAAACTGTTTTTT | CASRDRAREKLFF
few | TRBJ2-1 | . | TRBV29-1 | TGCAGCGTTGGGGACACGCACAATGAGCAGTTCTTC | CSVGDTHNEQFF
. | TRBJ2-7 | . | TRBV5-5 | TGTGCCAGCAGCGTACAGGGTTCCTACGAGCAGTACTTC | CASSVQGSYEQYF
once | TRBJ1-3 | TRBD1 | TRBV10-1 | TGCGCCAGCAGTGACCCGGGACAGGAACTTGGAAACACCATATATTTT | CASSDPGQELGNTIYF
. | TRBJ1-3 | . | TRBV7-9 | TGTGCCACCGGGGCAAACCGACAGGACCTCTCTGGAAACACCATATATTTT | CATGANRQDLSGNTIYF
. | TRBJ1-1 | . | TRBV7-2 | TGTGCCAGCAGGGACTTTAATACGGAGGACACTGAAGCTTTCTTT | CASRDFNTEDTEAFF
. | TRBJ2-1 | . | TRBV27 | TGTGCCAGCAGTTTAAGGCTAGCACTCCTTTATGAGCAGTTCTTC | CASSLRLALLYEQFF
. | TRBJ2-1 | . | TRBV19 | TGTGCCAGTACCGGTTCGGTCTCCTACAATGAGCAGTTCTTC | CASTGSVSYNEQFF
. | TRBJ2-7 | TRBD2 | TRBV25-1 | TGTGCCAGCAGAGGGACTAGCGACTACGAGCAGTACTTC | CASRGTSDYEQYF
. | TRBJ1-1 | . | TRBV2 | TGTGCCAGCAGACCGAGGGAGAACACTGAAGCTTTCTTT | CASRPRENTEAFF
. | TRBJ1-2 | . | TRBV29-1 | TGCAGCGTTGAACAGAACTATGGCTACACCTTC | CSVEQNYGYTF
. | TRBJ2-2 | . | TRBV28 | TGTGCCAGCAGGTATAACACCGGGGAGCTGTTTTTT | CASRYNTGELFF
. | TRBJ1-5 | TRBD1 | TRBV28 | TGTGCCAGCAGAAACACAGGGGGCGCAAGCAATCAGCCCCAGCATTTT | CASRNTGGASNQPQHF
. | TRBJ2-4 | TRBD2 | TRBV9 | TGTGCCAGCAGCCCCCTAGCGGGAGTTAACATTCAGTACTTC | CASSPLAGVNIQYF
few | TRBJ2-5 | . | TRBV10-2 | TGCGCCAGTAAACCAGGGGAACGGACTTACCAAGAGACCCAGTACTTC | CASKPGERTYQETQYF
once | TRBJ2-7 | TRBD2 | TRBV10-3 | TGTGCCATCAGCCCCACTAGCGGGAGCTACTACGAGCAGTACTTC | CAISPTSGSYYEQYF
. | TRBJ2-7 | TRBD1 | TRBV6-7 | TGTGCCAGCAGTGACCGGACAGGGTACTACGAGCAGTACTTC | CASSDRTGYYEQYF
. | TRBJ2-7 | . | TRBV10-2 | TGCGCCAGCAGTGGAGGTTGGACAGCCTACGAGCAGTACTTC | CASSGGWTAYEQYF
once | TRBJ2-7 | . | TRBV19 | TGTGCCAGTAGTACCCCAGGCAGGGCCTACGAGCAGTACTTC | CASSTPGRAYEQYF
. | TRBJ1-2 | . | TRBV18 | TGTGCCAGCTCAACAGGGATAGAGGACTATGGCTACACCTTC | CASSTGIEDYGYTF
. | TRBJ1-5 | TRBD1 | TRBV7-6 | TGTGCCAGCAGCTTAACGGGACAGGGAAATCAGCCCCAGCATTTT | CASSLTGQGNQPQHF
few | TRBJ1-5 | . | TRBV7-9 | TGTGCCAGCAGCTTCGGGACTAATCAGCCCCAGCATTTT | CASSFGTNQPQHF
. | TRBJ1-4 | . | TRBV6-5 | TGTGCCAGCAGGCCTACAGCAACTAATGAAAAACTGTTTTTT | CASRPTATNEKLFF
. | TRBJ2-7 | TRBD1 | TRBV18 | TGTGCCAGCTCACCCAGCACCGGGACAGGGCGTTACGAGCAGTACTTC | CASSPSTGTGRYEQYF